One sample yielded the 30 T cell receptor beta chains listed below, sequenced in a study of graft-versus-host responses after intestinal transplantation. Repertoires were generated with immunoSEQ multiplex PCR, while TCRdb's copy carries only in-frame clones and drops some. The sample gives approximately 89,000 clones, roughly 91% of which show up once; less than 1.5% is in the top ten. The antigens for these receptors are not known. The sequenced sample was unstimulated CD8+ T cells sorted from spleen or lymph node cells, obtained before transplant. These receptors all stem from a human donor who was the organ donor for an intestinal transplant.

CDR3 coding DNA: TGTGCCTGGAGTGGGCTAGCGGGGGGGTTCTACACCGGGGAGCTGTTTTTT. It is translated as CAWSGLAGGFYTGELFF. This chain joins TRBV30 and TRBJ2-2; 12 bases fit TRBD2. The CDR3 is made up of 17 amino acids. The V and J ends lost 1 base and 3 bases, in that order; junction bases with no gene match: 6. Germline values: CDR1 GTSNPN, CDR2 SVGIG (reference sequence).

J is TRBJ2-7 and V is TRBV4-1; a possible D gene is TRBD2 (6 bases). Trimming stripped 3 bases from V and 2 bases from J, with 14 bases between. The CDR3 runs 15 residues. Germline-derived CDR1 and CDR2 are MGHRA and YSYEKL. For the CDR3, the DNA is TGCGCCAGCAGCCACTATGGGGGGTCCACCTACGAGCAGTACTTC. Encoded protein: CASSHYGGSTYEQYF.

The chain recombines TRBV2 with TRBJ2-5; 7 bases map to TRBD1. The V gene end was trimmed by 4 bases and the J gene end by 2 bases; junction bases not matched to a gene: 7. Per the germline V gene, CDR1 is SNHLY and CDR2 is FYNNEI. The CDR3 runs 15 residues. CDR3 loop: CASSGVGTEQETQYF. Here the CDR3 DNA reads TGTGCCAGCAGTGGAGTCGGGACAGAGCAAGAGACCCAGTACTTC.

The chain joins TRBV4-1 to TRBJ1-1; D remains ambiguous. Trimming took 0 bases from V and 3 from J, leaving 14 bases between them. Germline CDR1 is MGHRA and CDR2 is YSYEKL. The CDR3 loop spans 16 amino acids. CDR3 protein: CASSQDLALGDTEAFF. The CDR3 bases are TGCGCCAGCAGCCAAGATTTGGCGCTCGGGGACACTGAAGCTTTCTTT.

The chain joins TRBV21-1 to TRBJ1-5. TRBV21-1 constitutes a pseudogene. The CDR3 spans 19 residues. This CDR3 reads CASSTLRKSRFYGNQPQHF. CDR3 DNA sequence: TGTGCCAGCAGCACTCTACGAAAGAGCCGATTTTATGGCAATCAGCCCCAGCATTTT.

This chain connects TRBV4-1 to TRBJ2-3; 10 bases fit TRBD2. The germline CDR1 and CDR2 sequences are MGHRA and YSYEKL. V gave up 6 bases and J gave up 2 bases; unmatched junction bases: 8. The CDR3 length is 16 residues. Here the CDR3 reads CASSSGLADYTDTQYF. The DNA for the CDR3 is TGCGCCAGCAGTTCAGGACTAGCGGATTACACAGATACGCAGTATTTT.

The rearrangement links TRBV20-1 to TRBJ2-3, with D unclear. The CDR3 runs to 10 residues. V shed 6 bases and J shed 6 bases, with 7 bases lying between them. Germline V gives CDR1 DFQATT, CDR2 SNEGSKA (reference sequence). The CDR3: CSASEDTQYF. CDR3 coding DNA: TGCAGTGCATCGGAGGATACGCAGTATTTT.

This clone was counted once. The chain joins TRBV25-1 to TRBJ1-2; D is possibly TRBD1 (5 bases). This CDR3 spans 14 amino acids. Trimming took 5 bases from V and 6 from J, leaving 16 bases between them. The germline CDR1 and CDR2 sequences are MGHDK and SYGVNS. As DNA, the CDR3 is TGTGCCAGCAGTCCTCCGAGGTCAGGGAATGGCTACACCTTC. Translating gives CASSPPRSGNGYTF.

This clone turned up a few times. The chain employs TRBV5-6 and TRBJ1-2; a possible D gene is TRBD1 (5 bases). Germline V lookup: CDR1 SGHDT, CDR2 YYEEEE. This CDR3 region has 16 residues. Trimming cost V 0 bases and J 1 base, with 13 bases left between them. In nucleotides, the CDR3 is TGTGCCAGCAGCTTGGAGGGGAAGGGGATTAACTATGGCTACACCTTC. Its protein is CASSLEGKGINYGYTF.

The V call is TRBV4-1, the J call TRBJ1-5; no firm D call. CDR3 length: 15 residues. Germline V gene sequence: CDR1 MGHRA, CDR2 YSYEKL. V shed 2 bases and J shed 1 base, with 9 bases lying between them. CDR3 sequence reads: CASSQYDNSNQPQHF. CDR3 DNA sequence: TGCGCCAGCAGCCAATACGACAACAGCAATCAGCCCCAGCATTTT.

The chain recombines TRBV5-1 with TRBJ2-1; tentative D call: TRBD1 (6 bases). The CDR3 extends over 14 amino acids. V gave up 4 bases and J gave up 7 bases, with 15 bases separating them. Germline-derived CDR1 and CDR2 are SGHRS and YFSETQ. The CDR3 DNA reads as TGCGCCAGCAGCCACCGAGGGGGTAATAATGAGCAGTTCTTC. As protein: CASSHRGGNNEQFF.

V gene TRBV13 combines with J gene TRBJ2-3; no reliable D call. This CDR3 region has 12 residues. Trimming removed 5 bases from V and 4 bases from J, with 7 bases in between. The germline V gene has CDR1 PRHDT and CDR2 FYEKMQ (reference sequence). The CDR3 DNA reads TGTGCCAGCAGCATACTCCCAGATACGCAGTATTTT. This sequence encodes CASSILPDTQYF.

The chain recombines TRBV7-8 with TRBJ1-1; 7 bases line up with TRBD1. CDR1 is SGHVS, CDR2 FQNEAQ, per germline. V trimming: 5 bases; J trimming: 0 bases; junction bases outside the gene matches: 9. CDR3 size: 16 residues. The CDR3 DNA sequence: TGTGCCAGCAGCAGCGACAGGGCGTCCATGAACACTGAAGCTTTCTTT. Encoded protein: CASSSDRASMNTEAFF. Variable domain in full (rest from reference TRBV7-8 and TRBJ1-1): GAGVSQSPRYKVAKRGQDVALRCDPISGHVSLFWYQQALGQGPEFLTYFQNEAQLDKSGLPSDRFFAERPEGSVSTLKIQRTQQEDSAVYLCASSSDRASMNTEAFFGQGTRLTVV.

The CDR3 region has the DNA TGCGCCAGCAGCCAGGGACAGGCCTCGGGGTCATACGAGCAGTACTTC. Amino acids: CASSQGQASGSYEQYF. This chain connects TRBV4-1 to TRBJ2-7, with 8 bases identical to TRBD1. The germline gives CDR1 MGHRA, CDR2 YSYEKL. The CDR3 contains 16 residues. V lost 3 bases and J lost 4; bases outside the gene matches: 11.

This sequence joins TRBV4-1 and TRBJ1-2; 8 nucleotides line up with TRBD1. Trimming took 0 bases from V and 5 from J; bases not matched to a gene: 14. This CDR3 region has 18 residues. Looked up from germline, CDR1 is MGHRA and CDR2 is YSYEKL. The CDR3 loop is CASSQDKTGDRPIYGYTF. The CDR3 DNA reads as TGCGCCAGCAGCCAAGATAAGACAGGGGATCGGCCTATTTATGGCTACACCTTC.

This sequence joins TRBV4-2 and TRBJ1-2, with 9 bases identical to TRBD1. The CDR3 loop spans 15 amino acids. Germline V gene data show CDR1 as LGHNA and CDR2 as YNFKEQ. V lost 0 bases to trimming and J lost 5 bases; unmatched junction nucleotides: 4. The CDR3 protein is CASSQDHRGQYGYTF. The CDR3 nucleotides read TGTGCCAGCAGCCAAGATCACAGGGGGCAATATGGCTACACCTTC.

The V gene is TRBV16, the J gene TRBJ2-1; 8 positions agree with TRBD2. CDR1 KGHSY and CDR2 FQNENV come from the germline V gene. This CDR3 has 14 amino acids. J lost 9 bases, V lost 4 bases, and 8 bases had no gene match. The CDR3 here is CASSPPAGALEQFF. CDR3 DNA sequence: TGTGCCAGCAGCCCCCCAGCGGGAGCGCTTGAGCAGTTCTTC.

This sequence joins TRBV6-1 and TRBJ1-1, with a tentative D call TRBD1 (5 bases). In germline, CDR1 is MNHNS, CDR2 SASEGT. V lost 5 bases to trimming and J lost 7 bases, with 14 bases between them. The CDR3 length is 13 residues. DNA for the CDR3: TGTGCCAGCAGTTTGGGACGGCGGGGTGAAGCTTTCTTT. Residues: CASSLGRRGEAFF.

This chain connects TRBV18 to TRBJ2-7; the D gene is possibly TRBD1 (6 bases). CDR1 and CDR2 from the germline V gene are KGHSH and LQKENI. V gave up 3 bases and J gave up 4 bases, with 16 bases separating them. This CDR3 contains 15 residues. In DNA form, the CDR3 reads TGTGCCAGCTCACCTACAGGGCTCGGACATTACGAGCAGTACTTC. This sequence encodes CASSPTGLGHYEQYF.

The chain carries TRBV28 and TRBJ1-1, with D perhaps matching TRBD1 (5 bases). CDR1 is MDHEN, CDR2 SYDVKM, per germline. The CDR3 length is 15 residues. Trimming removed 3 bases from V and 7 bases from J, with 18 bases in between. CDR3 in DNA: TGTGCCAGCAGTTTTGTTCGGACACGCGAAAATGAAGCTTTCTTT. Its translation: CASSFVRTRENEAFF.

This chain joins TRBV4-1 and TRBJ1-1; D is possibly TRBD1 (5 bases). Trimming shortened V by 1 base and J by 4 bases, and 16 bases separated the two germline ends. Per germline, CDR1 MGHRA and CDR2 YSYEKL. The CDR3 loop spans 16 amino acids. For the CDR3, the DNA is TGCGCCAGCAGCCAAGGTCTCTTAGGGGCCCGCACTGAAGCTTTCTTT. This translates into CASSQGLLGARTEAFF.

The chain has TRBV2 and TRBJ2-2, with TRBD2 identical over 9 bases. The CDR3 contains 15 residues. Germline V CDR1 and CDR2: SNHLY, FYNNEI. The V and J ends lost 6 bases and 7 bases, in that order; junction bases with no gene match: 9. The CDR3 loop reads CASRVGRGGDGELFF. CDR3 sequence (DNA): TGTGCCAGCAGGGTTGGGCGGGGGGGCGACGGGGAGCTGTTTTTT.

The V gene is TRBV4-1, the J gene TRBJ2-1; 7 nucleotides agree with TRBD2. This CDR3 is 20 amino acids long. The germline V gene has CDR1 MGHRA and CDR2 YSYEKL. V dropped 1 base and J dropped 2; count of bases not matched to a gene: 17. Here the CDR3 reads CASSQVPGFTTSLTYNEQFF. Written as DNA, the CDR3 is TGCGCCAGCAGCCAAGTGCCCGGTTTTACGACTAGCTTGACCTACAATGAGCAGTTCTTC.

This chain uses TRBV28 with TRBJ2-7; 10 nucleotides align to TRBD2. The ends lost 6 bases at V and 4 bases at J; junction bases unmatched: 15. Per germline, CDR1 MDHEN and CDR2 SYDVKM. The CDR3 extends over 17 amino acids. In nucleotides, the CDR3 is TGTGCCAGCAGCCCCTTCCTGACTAGCGGGCCTGGATACGAGCAGTACTTC. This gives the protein CASSPFLTSGPGYEQYF.

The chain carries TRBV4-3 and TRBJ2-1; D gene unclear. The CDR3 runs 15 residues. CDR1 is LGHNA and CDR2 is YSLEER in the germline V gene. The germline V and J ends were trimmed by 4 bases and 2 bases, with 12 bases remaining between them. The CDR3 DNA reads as TGCGCCAGCAGCCTTTTAGAGCAAGCCTACAATGAGCAGTTCTTC. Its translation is CASSLLEQAYNEQFF.

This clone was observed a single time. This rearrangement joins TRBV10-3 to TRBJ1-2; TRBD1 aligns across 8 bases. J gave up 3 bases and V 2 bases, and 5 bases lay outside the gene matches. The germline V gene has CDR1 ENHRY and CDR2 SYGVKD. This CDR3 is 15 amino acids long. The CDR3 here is CAISEKDRVHYGYTF. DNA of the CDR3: TGTGCCATCAGTGAGAAGGACAGGGTACACTATGGCTACACCTTC.

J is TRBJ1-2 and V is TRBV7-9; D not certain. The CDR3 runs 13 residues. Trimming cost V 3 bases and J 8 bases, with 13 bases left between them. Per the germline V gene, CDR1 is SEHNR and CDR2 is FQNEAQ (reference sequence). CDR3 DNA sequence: TGTGCCAGCAGCTTCCTGGACGAGGGCGGCTACACCTTC. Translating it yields CASSFLDEGGYTF.

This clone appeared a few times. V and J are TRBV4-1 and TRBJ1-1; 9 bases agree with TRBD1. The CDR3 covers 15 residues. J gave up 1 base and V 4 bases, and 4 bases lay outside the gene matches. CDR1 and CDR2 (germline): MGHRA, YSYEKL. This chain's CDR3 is CASSPSGQGNTEAFF. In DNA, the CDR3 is TGCGCCAGCAGCCCATCGGGACAGGGGAACACTGAAGCTTTCTTT.

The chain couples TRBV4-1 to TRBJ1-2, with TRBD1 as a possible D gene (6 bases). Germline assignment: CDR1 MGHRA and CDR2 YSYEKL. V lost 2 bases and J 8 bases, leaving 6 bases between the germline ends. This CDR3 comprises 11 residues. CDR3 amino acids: CASSQQGGYTF. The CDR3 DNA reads TGCGCCAGCAGCCAACAGGGGGGCTACACCTTC.

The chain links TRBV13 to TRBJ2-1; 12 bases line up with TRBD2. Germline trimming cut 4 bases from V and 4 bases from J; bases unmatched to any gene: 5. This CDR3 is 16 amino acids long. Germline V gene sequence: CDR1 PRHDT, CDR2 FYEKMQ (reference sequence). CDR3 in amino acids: CASSSTGTSGYNEQFF. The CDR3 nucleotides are TGTGCCAGCAGCTCCACCGGGACTAGCGGGTACAATGAGCAGTTCTTC.